Listed below are T cell receptor beta chains from one sample, sequenced in a study of cytomegalovirus exposure and HLA in healthy donors. Clones were read by immunoSEQ multiplex PCR, and TCRdb kept only the in-frame ones, dropping some. The table lists approximately 110,000 clones, about 12% of them singletons. The source material was PBMCs. The receptors here all came from a man in his forties in good health and CMV-seropositive. The CDR3 runs from the conserved cysteine through the conserved F or W. Fields, in order: D gene, clone size, V gene, J gene, CDR3 DNA, CDR3 protein. The D gene is left open where the match is weak. Clone size is not always given. Where it is, it says once, few, many or a class for expanded clones.

d_gene: -; abundance: -; v_gene: TRBV10-3; j_gene: TRBJ1-2; CDR3nt: TGTGCCATCAGTGAGACCGCTTCCACAGCTAACTATGGCTACACCTTC; CDR3aa: CAISETASTANYGYTF
d_gene: TRBD2; abundance: -; v_gene: TRBV4-1; j_gene: TRBJ2-5; CDR3nt: TGCGCCAACAGCCAAGTGGAGGGACTAGCGGGTGAACGGACCCAGTACTTC; CDR3aa: CANSQVEGLAGERTQYF
d_gene: -; abundance: few; v_gene: TRBV28; j_gene: TRBJ2-1; CDR3nt: TGTGCCAGCAGTTTAAGCCGGTTTTCCGATGAGCAGTTCTTC; CDR3aa: CASSLSRFSDEQFF
d_gene: TRBD1; abundance: -; v_gene: TRBV6-1; j_gene: TRBJ2-7; CDR3nt: TGTGCCAGCAGTGAGCCGGCAGGGGGCAACTACGAGCAGTACTTC; CDR3aa: CASSEPAGGNYEQYF
d_gene: -; abundance: few; v_gene: TRBV7-9; j_gene: TRBJ2-1; CDR3nt: TGTGCCAGCAGCCCCCGCGGGGGCTCACAATACAATGAGCAGTTCTTC; CDR3aa: CASSPRGGSQYNEQFF
d_gene: -; abundance: -; v_gene: TRBV7-2; j_gene: TRBJ1-3; CDR3nt: TGTGCCAGTTCGGGAGCGTGGGGTAGCACCATATATTTT; CDR3aa: CASSGAWGSTIYF
d_gene: TRBD2; abundance: -; v_gene: TRBV27; j_gene: TRBJ2-7; CDR3nt: TGTGCCAGCAGCCCTAGCGGGCCTACCTACGAGCAGTACTTC; CDR3aa: CASSPSGPTYEQYF
d_gene: TRBD1; abundance: -; v_gene: TRBV6-5; j_gene: TRBJ2-5; CDR3nt: TGTGCCAGCAGAAAGGGACAGGGGGCATGGGGGACCCAGTACTTC; CDR3aa: CASRKGQGAWGTQYF
d_gene: -; abundance: few; v_gene: TRBV5-1; j_gene: TRBJ2-7; CDR3nt: TGCGCCAGCCGCGGGTCCTACGAGCAGTACTTC; CDR3aa: CASRGSYEQYF
d_gene: -; abundance: few; v_gene: TRBV5-1; j_gene: TRBJ2-2; CDR3nt: TGCGCCAGCAGCTCAAGCGCGAACACCGGGGAGCTGTTTTTT; CDR3aa: CASSSSANTGELFF
d_gene: -; abundance: -; v_gene: TRBV28; j_gene: TRBJ2-5; CDR3nt: TGTGCCAGCAGTCCCCCCGGGGGGCGGGAGACCCAGTACTTC; CDR3aa: CASSPPGGRETQYF
d_gene: -; abundance: few; v_gene: TRBV6-5; j_gene: TRBJ2-6; CDR3nt: TGTGCCAGCAGTTACTCCCGCGGGCCTGGGGCCAACGTCCTGACTTTC; CDR3aa: CASSYSRGPGANVLTF
d_gene: -; abundance: -; v_gene: TRBV13; j_gene: TRBJ2-1; CDR3nt: TGTGCCAGCAGCACACAGGGCTACAATGAGCAGTTCTTC; CDR3aa: CASSTQGYNEQFF
d_gene: -; abundance: -; v_gene: TRBV25-1; j_gene: TRBJ2-7; CDR3nt: TGTGCCAGCAGCGAACCGGGAAGGACGATGGGGGAGCAGTACTTC; CDR3aa: CASSEPGRTMGEQYF
d_gene: -; abundance: -; v_gene: TRBV15; j_gene: TRBJ1-5; CDR3nt: TGTGCCACCAGCAGAGATGACTTTAGCAATCAGCCCCAGCATTTT; CDR3aa: CATSRDDFSNQPQHF
d_gene: -; abundance: few; v_gene: TRBV7-2; j_gene: TRBJ1-2; CDR3nt: TGTGCCAGCAGCTTAGAGGCAAGACTCTATGGCTACACCTTC; CDR3aa: CASSLEARLYGYTF
d_gene: TRBD1; abundance: few; v_gene: TRBV5-4; j_gene: TRBJ1-1; CDR3nt: TGTGCCAGCAGCATAGACAGGGTGGTGAACACTGAAGCTTTCTTT; CDR3aa: CASSIDRVVNTEAFF
d_gene: -; abundance: few; v_gene: TRBV6-5; j_gene: TRBJ2-1; CDR3nt: TGTGCCAGCAGCCCCGGGCAGGGCTTCTACAATGAGCAGTTCTTC; CDR3aa: CASSPGQGFYNEQFF
d_gene: -; abundance: few; v_gene: TRBV9; j_gene: TRBJ1-2; CDR3nt: TGTGCCAGCAGCTCCAGGCTACAGGGCTATGGCTACACCTTC; CDR3aa: CASSSRLQGYGYTF
d_gene: TRBD1; abundance: few; v_gene: TRBV2; j_gene: TRBJ1-2; CDR3nt: TGTGCCAGCAAACCAGACAGGGATGCCTATGGCTACACCTTC; CDR3aa: CASKPDRDAYGYTF
d_gene: TRBD1; abundance: -; v_gene: TRBV18; j_gene: TRBJ2-2; CDR3nt: TGTGCCAGCTCCCCAGACAGGGCAGCCGGGGAGCTGTTTTTT; CDR3aa: CASSPDRAAGELFF
d_gene: TRBD2; abundance: -; v_gene: TRBV10-3; j_gene: TRBJ2-2; CDR3nt: TGTGCCATCAGCGGACTAGCGGAGGCCGGGGAGCTGTTTTTT; CDR3aa: CAISGLAEAGELFF
d_gene: -; abundance: few; v_gene: TRBV11-2; j_gene: TRBJ2-7; CDR3nt: TGTGCCACCCGGGCAGGGGCCAACTCCTACGAGCAGTACTTC; CDR3aa: CATRAGANSYEQYF
d_gene: -; abundance: few; v_gene: TRBV2; j_gene: TRBJ2-4; CDR3nt: TGTGCCAGCAGTGAAACCCAGGGTTCCATAGCCAAAAACATTCAGTACTTC; CDR3aa: CASSETQGSIAKNIQYF
d_gene: TRBD2; abundance: few; v_gene: TRBV5-8; j_gene: TRBJ2-7; CDR3nt: TGTGCCAGCAGCTCGGGGGGCTACGAGCAGTACTTC; CDR3aa: CASSSGGYEQYF
d_gene: -; abundance: few; v_gene: TRBV5-1; j_gene: TRBJ2-3; CDR3nt: TGCGCCAGCAGCTTGGACAGCCTGAGCACAGATACGCAGTATTTT; CDR3aa: CASSLDSLSTDTQYF
d_gene: -; abundance: few; v_gene: TRBV7-6; j_gene: TRBJ1-1; CDR3nt: TGTGCCAGCAGCTTAGGGCGGGGGCGGACTGAAGCTTTCTTT; CDR3aa: CASSLGRGRTEAFF
d_gene: -; abundance: -; v_gene: TRBV28; j_gene: TRBJ2-5; CDR3nt: TGTGCCAGCAGTTTTGTCGGGGTAGGGAAAGAGACCCAGTACTTC; CDR3aa: CASSFVGVGKETQYF
d_gene: TRBD1; abundance: -; v_gene: TRBV5-1; j_gene: TRBJ2-7; CDR3nt: TGCGCCAGCACCTGGGGGGACAGGGACTACGAGCAGTACTTC; CDR3aa: CASTWGDRDYEQYF
d_gene: -; abundance: few; v_gene: TRBV30; j_gene: TRBJ2-7; CDR3nt: TGTGCCTGGAGTGTACCGGAGGGAAGACAATACGAGCAGTACTTC; CDR3aa: CAWSVPEGRQYEQYF
d_gene: -; abundance: few; v_gene: TRBV29-1; j_gene: TRBJ2-2; CDR3nt: TGCAGCGCCTTACAGTCTCTTACCGGGGAGCTGTTTTTT; CDR3aa: CSALQSLTGELFF
d_gene: -; abundance: few; v_gene: TRBV19; j_gene: TRBJ2-3; CDR3nt: TGTGCCAGTAGTATAGGCGGGAAACCAGATACGCAGTATTTT; CDR3aa: CASSIGGKPDTQYF
d_gene: TRBD1; abundance: few; v_gene: TRBV29-1; j_gene: TRBJ2-2; CDR3nt: TGCAGCGTTTCCTGGACAGGGAAAAACACCGGGGAGCTGTTTTTT; CDR3aa: CSVSWTGKNTGELFF
d_gene: -; abundance: few; v_gene: TRBV5-1; j_gene: TRBJ1-4; CDR3nt: TGCGCCAGCAGCTTGGCCGGGAGGCCTAATGAAAAACTGTTTTTT; CDR3aa: CASSLAGRPNEKLFF
d_gene: TRBD1; abundance: few; v_gene: TRBV7-9; j_gene: TRBJ1-2; CDR3nt: TGTGCCAGCAGTTTCGACAGGGATGGCTACACCTTC; CDR3aa: CASSFDRDGYTF
d_gene: -; abundance: -; v_gene: TRBV5-6; j_gene: TRBJ2-3; CDR3nt: TGTGCCAGCAGCGCGGGTGGGGGCATAGATACGCAGTATTTT; CDR3aa: CASSAGGGIDTQYF
d_gene: TRBD1; abundance: -; v_gene: TRBV6-4; j_gene: TRBJ1-4; CDR3nt: TGTGCCAGCAGGTACAGGGGGGGTGGTAATGAAAAACTGTTTTTT; CDR3aa: CASRYRGGGNEKLFF
d_gene: -; abundance: few; v_gene: TRBV5-1; j_gene: TRBJ2-5; CDR3nt: TGCGCCAGCAGCTTGTACGGGGTTCCCCAAGAGACCCAGTACTTC; CDR3aa: CASSLYGVPQETQYF
d_gene: -; abundance: -; v_gene: TRBV5-8; j_gene: TRBJ1-1; CDR3nt: TGTGCCAGCAGCTTGGGGGGGCCCCTGGAGACTGAAGCTTTCTTT; CDR3aa: CASSLGGPLETEAFF
d_gene: -; abundance: few; v_gene: TRBV7-9; j_gene: TRBJ1-2; CDR3nt: TGTGCCAGCAGCTTAAGGTCGACAGTTTTAAACTATGGCTACACCTTC; CDR3aa: CASSLRSTVLNYGYTF
d_gene: TRBD2; abundance: few; v_gene: TRBV6-6; j_gene: TRBJ2-5; CDR3nt: TGTGCCAGCAGTTACAGCGGGAGTGACGGGACCCAGTACTTC; CDR3aa: CASSYSGSDGTQYF
d_gene: TRBD2; abundance: once; v_gene: TRBV6-5; j_gene: TRBJ2-7; CDR3nt: TGTGCCAGCAGTTCCTCTCGGGCTAGCGGTCTCTACGAGCAGTACTTC; CDR3aa: CASSSSRASGLYEQYF
d_gene: -; abundance: -; v_gene: TRBV27; j_gene: TRBJ1-5; CDR3nt: TGTGCCAGCAGTCGGACACTAAGCAATCAGCCCCAGCATTTT; CDR3aa: CASSRTLSNQPQHF
d_gene: -; abundance: few; v_gene: TRBV28; j_gene: TRBJ1-1; CDR3nt: TGTGCCAGCAGTTTTTCGGGGAACACTGAAGCTTTCTTT; CDR3aa: CASSFSGNTEAFF
d_gene: TRBD1; abundance: few; v_gene: TRBV19; j_gene: TRBJ1-5; CDR3nt: TGTGCCAGTAGTAAAGGACAGGGCGTTCATCAGCCCCAGCATTTT; CDR3aa: CASSKGQGVHQPQHF
d_gene: -; abundance: -; v_gene: TRBV14; j_gene: TRBJ2-1; CDR3nt: TGTGCCAGCAGCCAACAAATCGGTGAGCAGTTCTTC; CDR3aa: CASSQQIGEQFF
d_gene: -; abundance: few; v_gene: TRBV15; j_gene: TRBJ2-2; CDR3nt: TGTGCCACCAGCAGAGATATTACCGGGGAGCTGTTTTTT; CDR3aa: CATSRDITGELFF
d_gene: TRBD2; abundance: few; v_gene: TRBV25-1; j_gene: TRBJ2-3; CDR3nt: TGTGCCAGCCAATTAGCGGGAGGCGGGGCAGATACGCAGTATTTT; CDR3aa: CASQLAGGGADTQYF
d_gene: -; abundance: -; v_gene: TRBV2; j_gene: TRBJ2-7; CDR3nt: TGTGCCAGCAGTGTGCAGGGGACCTACGAGCAGTACTTC; CDR3aa: CASSVQGTYEQYF
d_gene: TRBD2; abundance: -; v_gene: TRBV19; j_gene: TRBJ2-5; CDR3nt: TGTGCCAGTAGTATTCGAGCGGGAGCAGAGACCCAGTACTTC; CDR3aa: CASSIRAGAETQYF
d_gene: TRBD1; abundance: few; v_gene: TRBV5-1; j_gene: TRBJ2-2; CDR3nt: TGCGCCAGCAGCTCACCGGGACAGCTAGCCACCGGGGAGCTGTTTTTT; CDR3aa: CASSSPGQLATGELFF
d_gene: -; abundance: few; v_gene: TRBV19; j_gene: TRBJ2-3; CDR3nt: TGTGCCAGTAGTATAGGTTTACTAAGCACAGATACGCAGTATTTT; CDR3aa: CASSIGLLSTDTQYF
d_gene: TRBD1; abundance: -; v_gene: TRBV10-3; j_gene: TRBJ2-5; CDR3nt: TGTGCCATCCAGGGGGCAGGGGAGACCCAGTACTTC; CDR3aa: CAIQGAGETQYF
d_gene: TRBD2; abundance: few; v_gene: TRBV6-5; j_gene: TRBJ2-1; CDR3nt: TGTGCCCGCAAGCTTAGCGGGAGCTACAATGAGCAGTTCTTC; CDR3aa: CARKLSGSYNEQFF
d_gene: -; abundance: few; v_gene: TRBV11-2; j_gene: TRBJ2-5; CDR3nt: TGTGCCAGCAGCTTTGGCAGGGGAGAGACCCAGTACTTC; CDR3aa: CASSFGRGETQYF
d_gene: TRBD1; abundance: few; v_gene: TRBV10-3; j_gene: TRBJ1-1; CDR3nt: TGTGCCATCAGTGGACAGGGAGGAACTGAAGCTTTCTTT; CDR3aa: CAISGQGGTEAFF
d_gene: -; abundance: -; v_gene: TRBV9; j_gene: TRBJ1-2; CDR3nt: TGTGCCAGCAGCCCGCAGACAGCAAACTATGGCTACACCTTC; CDR3aa: CASSPQTANYGYTF
d_gene: TRBD2; abundance: few; v_gene: TRBV6-1; j_gene: TRBJ2-7; CDR3nt: TGTGCCAGCAGTCCTCGGACTAGCGGAGGTTACGAGCAGTACTTC; CDR3aa: CASSPRTSGGYEQYF
d_gene: TRBD1; abundance: -; v_gene: TRBV28; j_gene: TRBJ2-1; CDR3nt: TGTGCCAGCAGAGTAACGACAGGGATTGAGCAGTTCTTC; CDR3aa: CASRVTTGIEQFF
d_gene: TRBD2; abundance: -; v_gene: TRBV27; j_gene: TRBJ2-7; CDR3nt: TGTGCCAGCAGTCCCCGGGGCGGGAGTATCAACGAGCAGTACTTC; CDR3aa: CASSPRGGSINEQYF